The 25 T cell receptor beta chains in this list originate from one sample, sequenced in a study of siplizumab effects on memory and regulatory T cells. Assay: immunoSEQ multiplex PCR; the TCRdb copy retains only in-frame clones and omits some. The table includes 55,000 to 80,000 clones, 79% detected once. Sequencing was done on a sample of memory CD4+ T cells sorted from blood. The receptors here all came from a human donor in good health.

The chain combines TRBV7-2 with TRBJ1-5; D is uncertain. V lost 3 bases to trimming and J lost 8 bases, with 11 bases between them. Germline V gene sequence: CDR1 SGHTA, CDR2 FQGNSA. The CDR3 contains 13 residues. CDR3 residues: CASSFRRAEPQHF. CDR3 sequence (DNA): TGTGCCAGCAGCTTCCGGCGGGCTGAGCCCCAGCATTTT.

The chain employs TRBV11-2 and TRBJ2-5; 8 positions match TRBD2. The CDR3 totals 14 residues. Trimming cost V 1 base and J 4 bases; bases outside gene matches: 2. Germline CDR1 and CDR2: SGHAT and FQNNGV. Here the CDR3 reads CASSLAGGPETQYF. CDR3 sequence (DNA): TGTGCCAGCAGCTTAGCGGGGGGGCCAGAGACCCAGTACTTC.

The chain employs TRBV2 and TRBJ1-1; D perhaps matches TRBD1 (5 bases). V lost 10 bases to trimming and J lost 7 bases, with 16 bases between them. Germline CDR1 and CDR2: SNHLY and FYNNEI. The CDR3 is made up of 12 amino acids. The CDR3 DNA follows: TGTGCCACCTCGACTGGGACGCTTGAAGCTTTCTTT. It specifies CATSTGTLEAFF.

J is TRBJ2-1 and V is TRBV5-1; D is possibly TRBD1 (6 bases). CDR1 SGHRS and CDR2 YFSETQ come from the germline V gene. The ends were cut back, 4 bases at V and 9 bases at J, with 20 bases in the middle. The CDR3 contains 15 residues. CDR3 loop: CASSPRNTGFGEQFF. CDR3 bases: TGCGCCAGCAGCCCTAGAAATACAGGGTTCGGTGAGCAGTTCTTC.

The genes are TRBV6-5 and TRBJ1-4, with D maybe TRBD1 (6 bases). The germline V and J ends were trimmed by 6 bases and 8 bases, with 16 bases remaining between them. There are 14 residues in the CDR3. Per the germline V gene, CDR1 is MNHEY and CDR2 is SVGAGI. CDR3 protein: CASRDGGGGEKLFF. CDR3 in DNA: TGTGCCAGCAGGGACGGAGGGGGTGGCGAAAAACTGTTTTTT.

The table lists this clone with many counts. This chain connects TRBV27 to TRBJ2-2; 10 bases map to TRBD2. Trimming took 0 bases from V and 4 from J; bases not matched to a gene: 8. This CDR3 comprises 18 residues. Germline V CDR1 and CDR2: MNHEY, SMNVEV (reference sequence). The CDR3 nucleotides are TGTGCCAGCAGTTTATCAGGGTCAGCGGGGGGGCGCACCGGGGAGCTGTTTTTT. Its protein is CASSLSGSAGGRTGELFF.

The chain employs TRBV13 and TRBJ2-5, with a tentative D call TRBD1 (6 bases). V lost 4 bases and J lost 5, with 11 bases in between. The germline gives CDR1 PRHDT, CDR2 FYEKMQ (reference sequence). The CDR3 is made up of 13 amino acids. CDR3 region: CASSWGRGETQYF. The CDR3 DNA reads TGTGCCAGCAGCTGGGGGCGCGGGGAGACCCAGTACTTC.

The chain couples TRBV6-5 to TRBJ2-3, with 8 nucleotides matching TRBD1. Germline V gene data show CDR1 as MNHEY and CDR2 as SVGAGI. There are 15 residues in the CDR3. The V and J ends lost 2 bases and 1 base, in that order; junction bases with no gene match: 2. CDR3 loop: CASSYGQGGTDTQYF. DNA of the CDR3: TGTGCCAGCAGTTACGGACAGGGAGGCACAGATACGCAGTATTTT.

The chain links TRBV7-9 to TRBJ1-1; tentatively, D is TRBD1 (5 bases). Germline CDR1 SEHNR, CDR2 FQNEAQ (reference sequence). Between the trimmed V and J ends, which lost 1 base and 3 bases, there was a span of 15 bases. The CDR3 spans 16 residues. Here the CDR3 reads CASSLGAGLRYTEAFF. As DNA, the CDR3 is TGTGCCAGCAGCTTAGGGGCAGGGTTGCGATACACTGAAGCTTTCTTT.

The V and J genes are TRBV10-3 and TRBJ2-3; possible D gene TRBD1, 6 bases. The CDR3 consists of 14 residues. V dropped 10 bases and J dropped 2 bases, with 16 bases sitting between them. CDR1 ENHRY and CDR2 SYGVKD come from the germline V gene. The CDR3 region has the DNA TGTGCCACCTCTGGACAGAGCACCACAGATACGCAGTATTTT. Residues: CATSGQSTTDTQYF.

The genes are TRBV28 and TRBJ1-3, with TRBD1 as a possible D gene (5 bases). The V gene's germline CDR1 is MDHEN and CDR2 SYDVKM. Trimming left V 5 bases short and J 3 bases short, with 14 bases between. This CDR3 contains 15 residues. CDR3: CASSTGAEDGNTIYF. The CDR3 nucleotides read TGTGCCAGCAGTACCGGGGCCGAGGATGGAAACACCATATATTTT.

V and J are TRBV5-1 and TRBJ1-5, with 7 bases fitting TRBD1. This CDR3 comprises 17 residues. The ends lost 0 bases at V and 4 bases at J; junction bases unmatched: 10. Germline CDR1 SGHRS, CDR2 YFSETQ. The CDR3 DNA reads TGCGCCAGCAGCTTGGAAGGGGCAGGGGGGTCTAATCAGCCCCAGCATTTT. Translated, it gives CASSLEGAGGSNQPQHF.

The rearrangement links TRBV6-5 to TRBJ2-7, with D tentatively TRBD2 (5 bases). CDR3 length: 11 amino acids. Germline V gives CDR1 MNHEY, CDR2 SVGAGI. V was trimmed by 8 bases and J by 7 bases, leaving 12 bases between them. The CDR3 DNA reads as TGTGCCAGCCGGTTTACGGGGGAGCAGTACTTC. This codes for CASRFTGEQYF.

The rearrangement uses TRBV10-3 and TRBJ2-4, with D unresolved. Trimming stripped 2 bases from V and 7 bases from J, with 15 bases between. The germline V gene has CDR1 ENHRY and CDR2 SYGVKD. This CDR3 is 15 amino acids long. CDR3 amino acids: CAISEGYADGNIQYF. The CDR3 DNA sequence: TGTGCCATCAGTGAGGGCTACGCGGATGGGAACATTCAGTACTTC.

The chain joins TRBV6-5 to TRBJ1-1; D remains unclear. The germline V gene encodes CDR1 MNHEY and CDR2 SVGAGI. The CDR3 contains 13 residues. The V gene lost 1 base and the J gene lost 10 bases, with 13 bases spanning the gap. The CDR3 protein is CASSYFSSPLAFF. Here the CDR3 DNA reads TGTGCCAGCAGTTACTTTTCGTCCCCTCTAGCTTTCTTT.

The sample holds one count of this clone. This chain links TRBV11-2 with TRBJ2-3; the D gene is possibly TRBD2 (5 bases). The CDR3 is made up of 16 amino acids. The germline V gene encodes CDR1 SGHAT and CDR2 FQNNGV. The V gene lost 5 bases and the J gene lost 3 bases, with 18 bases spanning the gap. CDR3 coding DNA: TGTGCCAGCAGCCAAAGAGAATGGCGGAGGACAGATACGCAGTATTTT. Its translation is CASSQREWRRTDTQYF. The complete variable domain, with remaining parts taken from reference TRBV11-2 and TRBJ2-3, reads EAGVAQSPRYKIIEKRQSVAFWCNPISGHATLYWYQQILGQGPKLLIQFQNNGVVDDSQLPKDRFSAERLKGVDSTLKIQPAKLEDSAVYLCASSQREWRRTDTQYFGPGTRLTVL.

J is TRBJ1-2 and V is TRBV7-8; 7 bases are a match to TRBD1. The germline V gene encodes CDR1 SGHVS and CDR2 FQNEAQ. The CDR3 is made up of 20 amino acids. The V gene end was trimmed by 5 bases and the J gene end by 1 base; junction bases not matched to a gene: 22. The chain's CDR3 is CASSHDREFSLTKFNYGYTF. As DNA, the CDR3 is TGTGCCAGCAGCCACGACAGGGAATTTTCATTAACGAAATTTAACTATGGCTACACCTTC.

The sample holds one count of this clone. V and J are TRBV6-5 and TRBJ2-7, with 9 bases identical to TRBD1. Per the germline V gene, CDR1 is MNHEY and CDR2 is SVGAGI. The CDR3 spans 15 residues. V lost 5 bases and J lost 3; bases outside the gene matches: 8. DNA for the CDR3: TGTGCCAGCAGTCCTTCCGGGACAGGGATCTACGAGCAGTACTTC. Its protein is CASSPSGTGIYEQYF.

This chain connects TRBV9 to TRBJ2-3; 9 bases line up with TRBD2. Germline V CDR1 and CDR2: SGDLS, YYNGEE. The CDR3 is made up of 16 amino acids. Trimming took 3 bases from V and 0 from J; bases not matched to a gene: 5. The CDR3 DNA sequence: TGTGCCAGCAGCGCCGAGCGGGGGGTCAGCACAGATACGCAGTATTTT. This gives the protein CASSAERGVSTDTQYF.

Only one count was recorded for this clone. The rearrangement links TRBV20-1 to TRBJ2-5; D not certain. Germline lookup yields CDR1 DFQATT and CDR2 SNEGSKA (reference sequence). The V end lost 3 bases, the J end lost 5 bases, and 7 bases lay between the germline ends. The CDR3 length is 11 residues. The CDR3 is CSASLSETQYF. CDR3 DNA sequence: TGCAGTGCTAGCCTTAGTGAGACCCAGTACTTC.

CDR3 sequence: CSAVLFYGYTF. Here the CDR3 DNA reads TGCAGTGCGGTGCTGTTCTATGGCTACACCTTC. The chain couples TRBV20-1 to TRBJ1-2; D remains unclear. This CDR3 spans 11 amino acids. The V gene's germline CDR1 is DFQATT and CDR2 SNEGSKA (reference sequence). Trimming shortened V by 6 bases and J by 4 bases, and 9 bases separated the two germline ends.

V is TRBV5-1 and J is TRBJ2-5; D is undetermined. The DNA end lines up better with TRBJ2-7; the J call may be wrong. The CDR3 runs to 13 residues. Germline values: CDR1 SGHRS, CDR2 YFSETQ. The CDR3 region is CASSLNAAYEQYF. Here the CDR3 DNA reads TGCGCCAGCAGCTTAAATGCCGCCTACGAGCAGTACTTC.

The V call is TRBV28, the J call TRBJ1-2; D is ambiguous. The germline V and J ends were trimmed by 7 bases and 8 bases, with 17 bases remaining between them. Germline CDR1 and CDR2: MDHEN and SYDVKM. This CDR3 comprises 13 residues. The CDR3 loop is CASTLHSEEGYTF. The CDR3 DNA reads TGTGCCAGCACCCTACACTCAGAGGAGGGCTACACCTTC.

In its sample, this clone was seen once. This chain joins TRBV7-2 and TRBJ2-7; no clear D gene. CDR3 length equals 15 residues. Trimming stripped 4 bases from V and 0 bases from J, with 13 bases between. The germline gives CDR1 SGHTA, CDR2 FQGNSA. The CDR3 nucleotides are TGTGCCAGCAGCTCCTGGACGGGCAGCTCCTACGAGCAGTACTTC. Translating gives CASSSWTGSSYEQYF.

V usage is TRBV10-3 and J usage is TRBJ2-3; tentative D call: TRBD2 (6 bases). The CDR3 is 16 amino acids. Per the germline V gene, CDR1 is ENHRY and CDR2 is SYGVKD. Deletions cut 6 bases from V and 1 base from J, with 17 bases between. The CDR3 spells CAIRGLGGEGTDTQYF. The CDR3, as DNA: TGTGCCATCAGGGGCCTCGGGGGAGAGGGCACAGATACGCAGTATTTT.